Shown below are 19 T cell receptor beta chains from a single sample sequenced in a study of blood T cell repertoires in COVID-19. Profiling relied on immunoSEQ multiplex PCR, and the TCRdb table lists in-frame clones only, not all of them. The top ten hold around 2.6% of the sample, which has 70,000 to 95,000 clones, approximately 93% seen once. The sequencing input was peripheral blood. The receptors here all came from a middle-aged man with COVID-19, enrolled during active disease.

Concerning this clone: A junction boundary mismatches the germline segment, possibly from a read error. The chain recombines TRBV28 with TRBJ1-5, with D possibly TRBD1 on 5 matching bases. The CDR3 runs 15 residues. The V gene's germline CDR1 is MDHEN and CDR2 SYDVKM. The CDR3 nucleotides are TGTGCCAACAGTCAAAAGGCAGGGTTGGGTCAGCCCCAGCATTTT. It codes for CANSQKAGLGQPQHF.

The rearrangement uses TRBV7-8 and TRBJ2-1; 11 bases are a match to TRBD2. CDR1 is SGHVS, CDR2 FQNEAQ, per germline. CDR3 length equals 15 residues. J gave up 3 bases and V 4 bases, and 2 bases lay outside the gene matches. The CDR3, as DNA: TGTGCCAGCAGCTGGGGGACTAGCGGCTACAATGAGCAGTTCTTC. This translates into CASSWGTSGYNEQFF.

The V gene is TRBV5-4, the J gene TRBJ2-2, with D possibly TRBD2 on 6 matching bases. V was pared by 6 bases and J by 0 bases, with 15 bases between. The CDR3 extends over 16 amino acids. Germline values: CDR1 SGHNT, CDR2 YYREEE (reference sequence). In DNA form, the CDR3 reads TGTGCCAGCACCTCGCGAGGAGGGGCGAACACCGGGGAGCTGTTTTTT. Its protein product is CASTSRGGANTGELFF.

The rearrangement uses TRBV19 and TRBJ2-7, with TRBD2 identical over 8 bases. From germline, CDR1 is LNHDA and CDR2 SQIVND (reference sequence). The CDR3 totals 15 residues. The junction had 6 bases not matched to a gene; V was cut back by 5 bases and J by 0 bases. The CDR3 region is CASSPSGRGSYEQYF. CDR3 bases: TGTGCCAGTAGTCCAAGCGGGAGAGGCTCCTACGAGCAGTACTTC. The full variable domain, with the rest looked up from reference TRBV19 and TRBJ2-7, is DGGITQSPKYLFRKEGQNVTLSCEQNLNHDAMYWYRQDPGQGLRLIYYSQIVNDFQKGDIAEGYSVSREKKESFPLTVTSAQKNPTAFYLCASSPSGRGSYEQYFGPGTRLTVT.

This chain joins TRBV15 and TRBJ2-2; 8 positions match TRBD2. J gave up 0 bases and V 1 base, and 4 bases lay outside the gene matches. The CDR3 is 17 residues long. From germline, CDR1 is LNHNV and CDR2 YYDKDF (reference sequence). CDR3 sequence (DNA): TGTGCCACCAGCAGAGTCCCAGCGGGGGCGAACACCGGGGAGCTGTTTTTT. This gives the protein CATSRVPAGANTGELFF.

The chain couples TRBV4-2 to TRBJ1-3; no firm D call. V was trimmed by 0 bases and J by 1 base, leaving 7 bases between them. Germline lookup yields CDR1 LGHNA and CDR2 YNFKEQ. The CDR3 loop spans 15 amino acids. Here the CDR3 reads CASSQDAGSGNTIYF. The CDR3 region has the DNA TGTGCCAGCAGCCAAGATGCGGGTTCTGGAAACACCATATATTTT.

This clone was recorded a few times. This rearrangement joins TRBV7-9 to TRBJ2-3, with 7 bases aligning to TRBD2. With V trimmed by 1 base and J by 11 bases, 9 bases remained unmatched. There are 14 residues in the CDR3. The germline gives CDR1 SEHNR, CDR2 FQNEAQ (reference sequence). The CDR3 sequence: CASSLDWGGGRQYF. CDR3 in DNA: TGTGCCAGCAGCTTAGACTGGGGGGGAGGACGGCAGTATTTT.

This rearrangement joins TRBV4-2 to TRBJ2-3; D ambiguous. V lost 4 bases and J lost 1, with 21 bases in between. CDR3 size: 18 residues. Looked up from germline, CDR1 is LGHNA and CDR2 is YNFKEQ. The CDR3 sequence: CASSPLGVSAPGTDTQYF. The DNA for the CDR3 is TGTGCCAGCAGCCCCTTGGGTGTAAGCGCACCCGGCACAGATACGCAGTATTTT.

The chain combines TRBV18 with TRBJ2-1, with 16 bases fitting TRBD2. The germline gives CDR1 KGHSH, CDR2 LQKENI. With V trimmed by 5 bases and J by 8 bases, 3 bases remained unmatched. There are 15 residues in the CDR3. CDR3 DNA: TGTGCCAGCTCATCGGGACTAGCGGGAGGGGATGAGCAGTTCTTC. It specifies CASSSGLAGGDEQFF.

The chain combines TRBV4-1 with TRBJ2-2; 9 nucleotides align to TRBD2. V dropped 1 base and J dropped 4; count of bases not matched to a gene: 16. The CDR3 sequence is 20 residues long. CDR1 and CDR2 (germline): MGHRA, YSYEKL. The CDR3 protein is CASSQAPRGAGGRGTGELFF. CDR3 bases: TGCGCCAGCAGCCAAGCCCCCCGTGGGGCGGGAGGGCGGGGCACCGGGGAGCTGTTTTTT.

V is TRBV7-9 and J is TRBJ2-3; 8 nucleotides match TRBD1. The length of the CDR3 is 18 residues. CDR1 is SEHNR, CDR2 FQNEAQ, per germline (reference sequence). V shed 4 bases, J shed 5 bases, and the junction held 17 bases outside the gene matches. CDR3 DNA sequence: TGTGCCAGCAGCTACGGCTCCGGGCAGACAGGGGAGGTAGATACGCAGTATTTT. Its protein product is CASSYGSGQTGEVDTQYF.

The genes are TRBV18 and TRBJ2-1; TRBD1 might be the D (7 bases). The CDR3 contains 13 residues. V was clipped by 4 bases and J by 7 bases, with 11 bases between them. Germline-derived CDR1 and CDR2 are KGHSH and LQKENI. CDR3 DNA sequence: TGTGCCAGCTCACTCCAGGGGGGAAATGAGCAGTTCTTC. Translating gives CASSLQGGNEQFF.

The chain employs TRBV7-2 and TRBJ1-2; possible D gene TRBD1, 6 bases. Between the trimmed V and J ends, which lost 5 bases and 3 bases, there was a span of 13 bases. The germline V gene encodes CDR1 SGHTA and CDR2 FQGNSA. The CDR3 has 14 amino acids. The CDR3 DNA reads TGTGCCAGCAGCCCCGGACAGAGGGACTATGGCTACACCTTC. It specifies CASSPGQRDYGYTF.

This sequence joins TRBV6-4 and TRBJ2-3, with D possibly TRBD2 on 5 matching bases. The CDR3 contains 14 residues. Per the germline V gene, CDR1 is MRHNA and CDR2 is SNTAGT. The V end was cut by 0 bases, the J end by 1 base, with 5 bases between. CDR3 sequence (DNA): TGTGCCAGCAGTGACTCAGCGGGCACAGATACGCAGTATTTT. As protein: CASSDSAGTDTQYF.

CDR3 residues: CASRLLTGNTDTQYF. CDR3 in DNA: TGTGCCAGCAGACTTCTGACGGGGAACACAGATACGCAGTATTTT. The chain couples TRBV11-2 to TRBJ2-3, with a tentative D call TRBD2 (5 bases). CDR3 size: 15 residues. The germline V gene encodes CDR1 SGHAT and CDR2 FQNNGV. V dropped 6 bases and J dropped 2 bases, with 15 bases sitting between them.

The J gene is TRBJ1-3, the V gene TRBV7-9; D ambiguous. This CDR3 has 15 amino acids. Trimming cost V 1 base and J 0 bases, with 7 bases left between them. Germline CDR1 and CDR2: SEHNR and FQNEAQ (reference sequence). Here the CDR3 reads CASSLGGISGNTIYF. The CDR3, as DNA: TGTGCCAGCAGCTTAGGCGGCATCTCTGGAAACACCATATATTTT.

The CDR3 sequence: CAIGTGWADTQYF. CDR3 DNA: TGTGCCATCGGGACAGGGTGGGCAGATACGCAGTATTTT. The rearrangement joins TRBV6-5 to TRBJ2-3, with 9 nucleotides matching TRBD1. From germline, CDR1 is MNHEY and CDR2 SVGAGI. The CDR3 length is 13 residues. Losses at the gene ends were 10 bases for V and 4 bases for J; bases not matched to a gene: 6.

V usage is TRBV18 and J usage is TRBJ1-2; TRBD1 matches at 7 bases. With 2 bases clipped from V and 4 bases from J, the junction kept 7 bases outside the gene matches. The germline V gene encodes CDR1 KGHSH and CDR2 LQKENI. The CDR3 is 15 amino acids. The CDR3 coding sequence is TGTGCCAGCTCACCAGACAGGGTCCTAGGCTATGGCTACACCTTC. Translating it yields CASSPDRVLGYGYTF.

The gene calls are TRBV30 and TRBJ1-4, with D hard to call. This CDR3 has 12 residues. Germline-derived CDR1 and CDR2 are GTSNPN and SVGIG (reference sequence). The V gene lost 5 bases and the J gene lost 7 bases, with 11 bases spanning the gap. CDR3 protein: CAWEEKTEKLFF. CDR3 sequence (DNA): TGTGCCTGGGAGGAGAAAACTGAAAAACTGTTTTTT.